This T cell receptor (beta chain) was profiled in a study of blood T cell repertoires in COVID-19. In the original workflow: Amplified reference gene primers provided the basis for estimating nucleated cell counts. TCRdb's copy holds only in-frame clones and misses some; the assay was immunoSEQ multiplex PCR. V and J calls plus clone size are reproduced from that table; the DNA served to infer D and trimming. The profile covers around 230,000 clones, with approximately 84% appearing a single time and 3.3% taken by the ten largest. From germline, CDR1 is MNHEY and CDR2 SVGAGI. The CDR3 length is 13 residues. V lost 0 bases to trimming and J lost 6 bases, with 8 bases between them. Recruits, aged roughly 18 to 95 years, lived in 25 or so US areas. Cohort allocation depended upon clinical history that participants reported.

Specimen: PBMCs or T cells enriched from blood (not recorded which). The chain is built from TRBV6-5 and TRBJ1-2, with D hard to call. The receptor's source is a woman in her thirties or forties with acute COVID-19. Here the CDR3 reads CASSYSYFNGYTF. For the CDR3, the DNA is TGTGCCAGCAGTTACTCTTATTTTAATGGCTACACCTTC.